The clone carrying this TCR beta chain was seen only a few times. These data originate in a study of response to subunit inactivated influenza vaccine. TCRdb ran MiXCR on the RT-PCR reads and lists one entry per CDR3 protein. The table shows roughly 540,000 distinct CDR3 sequences, with roughly a quarter occurring only once. This same sample was also taken into another study, of T cells expressing NK-cell markers. From that report: Generation of TCR beta cDNA was performed by 5'RACE template switching incorporating UMIs. A range of about 1.0-7.5% of CD8+ T cells consisted of dominant NKG2C+ clonotypes in about six donors.

The material sequenced was CD4+ T cells sorted from PBMCs, taken 11 to 12 days after vaccination. This sequence originates from a man aged 50 to 60 who received an inactivated influenza vaccine.

The CDR3 spells CASTRQGAGTEAFF. CDR3 coding DNA: TGTGCCAGCACTAGACAGGGGGCGGGAACTGAAGCTTTCTTT. The chain combines TRBV7-2 with TRBJ1-1, with TRBD1 identical over 10 bases. CDR3 length: 14 amino acids. V lost 7 bases and J lost 5; bases outside the gene matches: 7. Germline assignment: CDR1 SGHTA and CDR2 FQGNSA.